The 17 T cell receptor beta chains in this list originate from one sample, sequenced in a study of T-cell reconstitution after alpha-beta-depleted transplantation in children. Preparation of the TCRbeta library was carried out with unique molecular identifiers. In TCRdb, the PCR reads were re-called with MiXCR into one record per CDR3 protein. This sample has some 500,000 distinct CDR3 sequences, with roughly 18% found just once. This sample comprised PBMCs from the stem cell graft donor, obtained from the stem cell graft. The source of these receptors is a human donor who donated a stem cell graft to a child with acute lymphoblastic leukemia.

This clonotype was detected only a few times. This sequence joins TRBV12-3 or TRBV12-4 and TRBJ2-2, with D possibly being TRBD1 (5 bases). This CDR3 has 16 amino acids. V was trimmed by 3 bases and J by 5 bases, leaving 16 bases between them. The CDR3 reads CASSFSPLGRTGELFF. The CDR3 DNA follows: TGTGCCAGCAGTTTTTCCCCACTGGGGCGGACCGGGGAGCTGTTTTTT.

The DNA for the CDR3 is TGCAGTGCTAGAGACGCAACCACCTACGAGCAGTACTTC. Residues: CSARDATTYEQYF. J is TRBJ2-7 and V is TRBV20-1, with D uncertain. This CDR3 contains 13 residues. Germline V gene data show CDR1 as DFQATT and CDR2 as SNEGSKA (reference sequence). Trimming pared 0 bases from V and 2 bases from J, leaving 8 bases between.

V is TRBV7-9 and J is TRBJ2-3, with TRBD2 matching 7 bases. CDR1 and CDR2 (germline): SEHNR, FQNEAQ (reference sequence). This CDR3 comprises 15 residues. V shed 0 bases and J 11 bases; nucleotides not matched to a gene: 11. The CDR3 reads CASSLAGRAAHRQYF. CDR3 DNA sequence: TGTGCCAGCAGCTTAGCGGGGAGGGCCGCACACAGGCAGTATTTT. Together with reference TRBV7-9 and TRBJ2-3, the CDR3 gives the full variable domain: DTGVSQNPRHKITKRGQNVTFRCDPISEHNRLYWYRQTLGQGPEFLTYFQNEAQLEKSRLLSDRFSAERPKGSFSTLEIQRTEQGDSAMYLCASSLAGRAAHRQYFGPGTRLTVL.

This clonotype was seen a few times. The rearrangement joins TRBV27 to TRBJ2-7; a possible D gene is TRBD2 (6 bases). V lost 5 bases, J lost 6 bases, and 11 bases lay in between. The CDR3 contains 12 residues. Germline V gene sequence: CDR1 MNHEY, CDR2 SMNVEV (reference sequence). CDR3 region: CASSLMGGEQYF. CDR3 nucleotides: TGTGCCAGCAGTCTAATGGGGGGCGAGCAGTACTTC.

The chain is built from TRBV2 and TRBJ2-5, with TRBD2 as a possible D gene (5 bases). The CDR3 runs 15 residues. The V gene lost 6 bases and the J gene lost 2 bases, with 16 bases spanning the gap. The germline V gene has CDR1 SNHLY and CDR2 FYNNEI. CDR3 bases: TGTGCCAGCAGGGGTTTCCGACGGGGACAAGAGACCCAGTACTTC. Its protein is CASRGFRRGQETQYF.

At least ten counts were recorded for this clonotype. The genes are TRBV6-1 and TRBJ2-7, with a possible D match to TRBD1 (5 bases). CDR3 length equals 13 residues. The V end lost 4 bases, the J end lost 2 bases, and 9 bases lay between the germline ends. Germline CDR1 reads MNHNS; CDR2 reads SASEGT. CDR3 nucleotide sequence: TGTGCCAGCAGTGGGGGCGAAACCTACGAGCAGTACTTC. Translated, it gives CASSGGETYEQYF.

The chain combines TRBV29-1 with TRBJ2-2; no clear D gene. Trimming shortened V by 2 bases and J by 5 bases, and 15 bases separated the two germline ends. The CDR3 spans 15 residues. Per the germline V gene, CDR1 is SQVTM and CDR2 is ANQGSEA. Here the CDR3 reads CSVELGSEGTGELFF. The DNA of the CDR3 is TGCAGCGTTGAATTAGGGTCAGAAGGTACCGGGGAGCTGTTTTTT.

The rearrangement joins TRBV29-1 to TRBJ2-1, with a possible D match to TRBD2 (6 bases). Deletions cut 3 bases from V and 8 bases from J, with 17 bases between. Germline CDR1 and CDR2: SQVTM and ANQGSEA. The CDR3 consists of 14 residues. The DNA for the CDR3 is TGCAGCGTTGACGGAGTGGGAGGTCTGGATGAGCAGTTCTTC. As protein: CSVDGVGGLDEQFF.

The chain joins TRBV20-1 to TRBJ2-1; D assignment may be TRBD1 or TRBD2 (6 bases each). Per the germline V gene, CDR1 is DFQATT and CDR2 is SNEGSKA (reference sequence). The CDR3 sequence is 16 residues long. The V end lost 4 bases, the J end lost 7 bases, and 23 bases lay between the germline ends. The CDR3 spells CSAMGWGAARRNEQFF. CDR3 DNA sequence: TGCAGTGCTATGGGGTGGGGGGCGGCGAGGAGGAATGAGCAGTTCTTC.

The J gene is TRBJ2-2, the V gene TRBV5-1; 9 positions agree with TRBD1. The V segment lost 7 bases and the J segment 7 bases; nucleotides outside the gene matches: 8. From germline, CDR1 is SGHRS and CDR2 YFSETQ. CDR3 size: 14 residues. This CDR3 reads CASRVQGASGELFF. The CDR3 DNA is TGCGCCAGCCGCGTACAGGGGGCAAGCGGGGAGCTGTTTTTT.

V and J are TRBV14 and TRBJ2-1, with 7 positions matching TRBD2. V trimming: 3 bases; J trimming: 8 bases; junction bases outside the gene matches: 4. The CDR3 contains 13 residues. CDR1 is SGHDN and CDR2 is FVKESK in the germline V gene. This chain's CDR3 is CASSHLTSHEQFF. CDR3 nucleotides: TGTGCCAGCAGCCATTTGACTAGCCATGAGCAGTTCTTC.

The V and J genes are TRBV27 and TRBJ1-2, with a possible D match to TRBD1 (6 bases). The CDR3 extends over 17 amino acids. Germline assignment: CDR1 MNHEY and CDR2 SMNVEV (reference sequence). V was pared by 8 bases and J by 1 base, with 23 bases between. CDR3 sequence (DNA): TGTGCCAGCCGCGAAATCTCTCAGGGGACCCTTAACTATGGCTACACCTTC. This codes for CASREISQGTLNYGYTF.

This clonotype was picked up a small number of times. The chain recombines TRBV4-1 with TRBJ1-2, with D maybe TRBD1 (6 bases). Trimming removed 1 base at V and 2 bases at J, with 14 bases between. This CDR3 is 16 amino acids long. Germline lookup yields CDR1 MGHRA and CDR2 YSYEKL. The CDR3 loop is CASSQARGPRNYGYTF. The CDR3 nucleotides read TGCGCCAGCAGCCAAGCGCGGGGGCCACGAAACTATGGCTACACCTTC.

This clonotype has more than one count but fewer than ten. The rearrangement links TRBV7-6 to TRBJ2-7; 7 nucleotides align to TRBD2. Germline V lookup: CDR1 SGHVS, CDR2 FNYEAQ. Trimming at V came to 5 bases and at J to 0 bases, leaving 7 bases not matched to a gene. The length of the CDR3 is 15 residues. In DNA, the CDR3 is TGTGCCAGCAGCCCCGGGAGCGGGGTCTCCTACGAGCAGTACTTC. Protein sequence: CASSPGSGVSYEQYF.

This clonotype was counted at least ten times. V usage is TRBV7-6 and J usage is TRBJ2-7; D may be TRBD2 (6 bases). CDR1 is SGHVS, CDR2 FNYEAQ, per germline. Trimming removed 1 base from V and 4 bases from J, with 11 bases in between. The CDR3 extends over 14 amino acids. The chain's CDR3 is CASSLDRDSYEQYF. As DNA, the CDR3 is TGTGCCAGCAGCTTAGACCGGGACTCGTACGAGCAGTACTTC. The full variable domain, with the rest looked up from reference TRBV7-6 and TRBJ2-7, is GAGVSQSPRYKVTKRGQDVALRCDPISGHVSLYWYRQALGQGPEFLTYFNYEAQQDKSGLPNDRFSAERPEGSISTLTIQRTEQRDSAMYRCASSLDRDSYEQYFGPGTRLTVT.

The CDR3 DNA sequence: TGCAGTGCCATGGGACAGGGGAATGAAAAACTGTTTTTT. It yields the protein CSAMGQGNEKLFF. This sequence joins TRBV20-1 and TRBJ1-4, with 10 bases lining up with TRBD1. After removal of 6 bases from V and 5 bases from J, the junction contained 3 bases not matched to a gene. Germline CDR1 DFQATT, CDR2 SNEGSKA (reference sequence). This CDR3 comprises 13 residues.

This chain connects TRBV10-3 to TRBJ2-1, with D hard to call. The CDR3 has 12 residues. Looked up from germline, CDR1 is ENHRY and CDR2 is SYGVKD. Trimming took off 3 bases at V and 5 bases at J, with 5 bases between the two ends. CDR3 nucleotides: TGTGCCATCAGTGACATCAACAATGAGCAGTTCTTC. It yields the protein CAISDINNEQFF.